Listed below are T cell receptor beta chains from one sample, sequenced in a study of long-term antiretroviral therapy in people with HIV. Only in-frame clones appear in the TCRdb table, and some are missing; sequencing was by immunoSEQ multiplex PCR. The repertoire includes roughly 30,000 clones, roughly 96% of them detected once, and 6.5% to 10% sits in the top ten. Here the sequenced sample was unsorted PBMCs, taken around 6 years after starting antiretroviral therapy. The receptors were gathered from a man aged 25-45 years with HIV. Each CDR3 is given with its conserved first and last residue. Fields, in order: D gene, J gene, clone size, CDR3 length, V gene, CDR3 protein, CDR3 DNA. The D gene is left open where the match is weak. Size is omitted from some rows. Given values are once, few, many or a class for expanded clones.

.,TRBJ2-1,.,13,TRBV11-2,CASSLARSNEQFF,TGTGCCAGCAGCTTAGCCCGTTCCAATGAGCAGTTCTTC
TRBD1,TRBJ2-7,.,16,TRBV5-1,CASSSGQGIGSHEQYF,TGCGCCAGCAGCTCGGGACAGGGGATAGGCAGTCACGAGCAGTACTTC
.,TRBJ2-1,.,15,TRBV5-1,CASSEGRSSYNEQFF,TGCGCCAGCAGCGAGGGACGTAGCTCCTACAATGAGCAGTTCTTC
TRBD1,TRBJ2-3,.,18,TRBV19,CASSPLLAGTGVTDTQYF,TGTGCCAGTAGTCCCTTGTTAGCCGGGACAGGGGTCACAGATACGCAGTATTTT
.,TRBJ2-2,.,16,TRBV15,CATSRDSAGTTGELFF,TGTGCCACCAGCAGAGACTCGGCGGGCACTACCGGGGAGCTGTTTTTT
TRBD2,TRBJ2-1,.,13,TRBV2,CASTAEGREGQFF,TGTGCCAGCACTGCGGAGGGACGGGAGGGGCAGTTCTTC
.,TRBJ2-1,.,15,TRBV5-1,CASSLDEGGYNEQFF,TGCGCCAGCAGCTTGGACGAGGGGGGGTACAATGAGCAGTTCTTC
.,TRBJ2-7,few,14,TRBV18,CASSPGLLSHEQYF,TGTGCCAGCTCCCCCGGACTACTAAGCCACGAGCAGTACTTC
.,TRBJ1-4,.,17,TRBV4-3,CASSQERTLLTNEKLFF,TGCGCCAGCAGCCAAGAACGGACCTTGCTAACTAATGAAAAACTGTTTTTT
.,TRBJ2-1,.,13,TRBV5-6,CASSFGGAGEQFF,TGTGCCAGCAGCTTCGGTGGGGCGGGGGAGCAGTTCTTC
TRBD1,TRBJ1-2,once,14,TRBV28,CASSLGTGRYGYTF,TGTGCCAGCAGTTTGGGGACAGGGAGGTATGGCTACACCTTC
.,TRBJ2-7,.,15,TRBV19,CASSISVGYSYEQYF,TGTGCCAGTAGTATATCGGTCGGTTACTCCTACGAGCAGTACTTC
TRBD1,TRBJ2-6,.,16,TRBV28,CASSSQGAGGANVLTF,TGTGCCAGCAGTTCACAGGGGGCGGGTGGGGCCAACGTCCTGACTTTC
.,TRBJ2-1,.,14,TRBV27,CASRPRQDYNEQFF,TGTGCCAGCAGGCCAAGACAGGACTACAATGAGCAGTTCTTC
.,TRBJ2-7,.,14,TRBV9,CASSVGNRDYEQYF,TGTGCCAGCAGCGTAGGAAACAGGGACTACGAGCAGTACTTC
.,TRBJ1-2,.,15,TRBV4-2,CASSQEVTGRYGYTF,TGTGCCAGCAGCCAAGAGGTCACAGGGCGCTATGGCTACACCTTC
.,TRBJ2-7,.,15,TRBV6-1,CASSPQGGFNYEQYF,TGTGCCAGCAGTCCTCAGGGGGGCTTTAACTACGAGCAGTACTTC
TRBD1,TRBJ2-2,.,14,TRBV6-1,CASSRQGGTGELFF,TGTGCCAGCAGTAGACAGGGCGGCACCGGGGAGCTGTTTTTT
TRBD1,TRBJ2-3,.,14,TRBV11-2,CASSYGTGKDTQYF,TGTGCCAGCAGCTATGGGACAGGTAAAGATACGCAGTATTTT
TRBD1,TRBJ1-2,once,15,TRBV5-4,CASSSGDRGSLGYTF,TGTGCCAGCAGTTCAGGGGACAGAGGATCGCTTGGCTACACCTTC
.,TRBJ1-3,.,16,TRBV5-1,CASSSGLLNSGNTIYF,TGCGCCAGCAGCTCGGGACTTTTAAACTCTGGAAACACCATATATTTT
TRBD2,TRBJ2-5,.,15,TRBV11-2,CASSSWTRVQETQYF,TGTGCCAGCAGCTCGTGGACTAGGGTTCAGGAGACCCAGTACTTC
.,TRBJ1-5,.,15,TRBV11-2,CASSPGGESNQPQHF,TGTGCCAGCAGCCCTGGGGGGGAGAGCAATCAGCCCCAGCATTTT
TRBD1,TRBJ2-1,.,14,TRBV5-6,CASSIGQGYNEQFF,TGTGCCAGCAGCATAGGACAGGGCTACAATGAGCAGTTCTTC
TRBD2,TRBJ2-1,.,17,TRBV7-2,CASSLGFSAGDYNEQFF,TGTGCCAGCAGCTTAGGTTTTTCGGCGGGGGACTACAATGAGCAGTTCTTC
TRBD1,TRBJ2-7,.,14,TRBV10-3,CAAQRTGMSYEQYF,TGTGCCGCTCAGCGGACAGGGATGTCCTACGAGCAGTACTTC
TRBD2,TRBJ2-1,.,17,TRBV2,CASSEAGGYSSYNEQFF,TGTGCCAGCAGTGAAGCCGGGGGGTACAGCTCCTACAATGAGCAGTTCTTC
TRBD1,TRBJ2-2,.,16,TRBV6-5,CASSYSGTGYHRELFF,TGTGCCAGCAGTTACTCCGGGACAGGTTACCACCGGGAGCTGTTTTTT
.,TRBJ2-7,.,13,TRBV7-8,CASSLVSGYEQYF,TGTGCCAGCAGCTTAGTAAGCGGCTACGAGCAGTACTTC
.,TRBJ1-1,.,14,TRBV2,CASRASGGLTEAFF,TGTGCCAGCAGGGCCTCGGGGGGACTCACTGAAGCTTTCTTT
.,TRBJ2-3,.,15,TRBV6-4,CASSRTASATDTQYF,TGTGCCAGCAGTCGTACGGCTAGCGCCACAGATACGCAGTATTTT
TRBD2,TRBJ2-1,.,16,TRBV7-3,CASSPGLAGSYNEQFF,TGTGCCAGCAGCCCCGGACTAGCGGGCTCCTACAATGAGCAGTTCTTC
.,TRBJ1-2,.,14,TRBV15,CATSRPSRSDGYTF,TGTGCCACCAGCAGACCTAGCCGTTCGGATGGCTACACCTTC
TRBD1,TRBJ1-2,.,17,TRBV6-4,CASREWDRGPTNYGYTF,TGTGCCAGCAGAGAATGGGACAGGGGACCCACTAACTATGGCTACACCTTC